Below are 28 T cell receptor beta chains sequenced from a single sample in a study of blood T cells in healthy people across ages. Combining a sample-barcoded 5' primer with a J-beta primer mix, a second PCR ran for roughly 7 to 12 cycles. TCRdb fed the 5' RACE reads into MiXCR, producing one record per CDR3 protein. This table holds 650,000 to 800,000 distinct CDR3 sequences, under 55% found once. The material sequenced was blood. The receptors here all came from a man in his 60s in good health.

The table lists this clonotype with a count of one. This chain joins TRBV6-2 or TRBV6-3 and TRBJ1-5; D is uncertain. Germline assignment: CDR1 MNHEY and CDR2 SVGEGT. The CDR3 loop spans 15 amino acids. V was cut by 6 bases and J by 0 bases, with 12 bases left in between. The CDR3 here is CASSLREHSNQPQHF. The CDR3 coding sequence is TGTGCCAGCAGCCTTAGGGAACATAGCAATCAGCCCCAGCATTTT.

The chain uses TRBV5-6 and TRBJ1-2; the D gene is possibly TRBD1 (6 bases). With 5 bases removed from V and 8 bases from J, the gap between germline ends came to 16 bases. The CDR3 runs to 13 residues. The germline gives CDR1 SGHDT, CDR2 YYEEEE. The CDR3 loop reads CASRDQGTKGYTF. CDR3 DNA sequence: TGTGCCAGCAGGGATCAGGGGACTAAGGGCTACACCTTC.

A note on this clonotype: An end of the junction differs from the germline gene, which may be a read error. The rearrangement links TRBV28 to TRBJ2-7, with D perhaps matching TRBD2 (6 bases). The CDR3 consists of 14 residues. CDR1 and CDR2 (germline): MDHEN, SYDVKM. In nucleotides, the CDR3 is TGTGCCAGCAGTCCTCGACTAGTCGGCTACGTGCAGTACTTC. Protein sequence: CASSPRLVGYVQYF.

In this sample, this clonotype turned up a few times. V is TRBV10-3 and J is TRBJ1-1, with a weak D call TRBD1 (5 bases). V gave up 0 bases and J gave up 5 bases, with 13 bases separating them. The CDR3 has 15 residues. Germline assignment: CDR1 ENHRY and CDR2 SYGVKD. Here the CDR3 DNA reads TGTGCCATCAGTGAGTCGACTAGCGGGGCAACTGAAGCTTTCTTT. It yields the protein CAISESTSGATEAFF.

The genes are TRBV2 and TRBJ2-5; TRBD2 matches 7 bases. Germline V gene data show CDR1 as SNHLY and CDR2 as FYNNEI. V lost 3 bases and J lost 5; bases outside the gene matches: 9. The CDR3 totals 15 residues. In DNA form, the CDR3 reads TGTGCCAGCAGTGACTTCGGACTAGTGAGTGAGACCCAGTACTTC. Its protein product is CASSDFGLVSETQYF.

A few counts support this clonotype. V and J are TRBV12-3 or TRBV12-4 and TRBJ1-4; 7 bases are a match to TRBD1. The CDR3 is 13 residues long. After removal of 6 bases from V and 4 bases from J, the junction contained 2 bases not matched to a gene. In DNA, the CDR3 is TGTGCCAGCAGGACAGGGTATAATGAAAAACTGTTTTTT. Encoded protein: CASRTGYNEKLFF.

This clonotype showed up just a few times. This chain uses TRBV20-1 with TRBJ2-3; D may be TRBD1 (5 bases). The CDR3 runs 14 residues. V shed 1 base and J shed 6 bases, with 14 bases lying between them. CDR1 and CDR2 (germline): DFQATT, SNEGSKA (reference sequence). CDR3 sequence (DNA): TGCAGTGCTAGAGGGGGCAGCTTGGGGGATACGCAGTATTTT. Translation gives CSARGGSLGDTQYF.

The chain joins TRBV5-6 to TRBJ2-4, with TRBD1 matching 8 bases. CDR3 size: 14 residues. The V and J ends lost 4 bases and 4 bases, in that order; junction bases with no gene match: 4. Germline loops: CDR1 SGHDT, CDR2 YYEEEE. CDR3: CASSQRTGKNIQYF. The CDR3 region has the DNA TGTGCCAGCAGCCAAAGGACAGGGAAAAACATTCAGTACTTC.

The chain employs TRBV12-3 or TRBV12-4 and TRBJ2-5, with 8 positions matching TRBD2. Trimming at V came to 6 bases and at J to 2 bases, leaving 8 bases not matched to a gene. The CDR3 has 15 amino acids. The CDR3 DNA sequence: TGTGCCAGCAGACTCGGGGGGGGGCAACAAGAGACCCAGTACTTC. The encoded protein is CASRLGGGQQETQYF.

As to this clonotype: Relative to the germline gene, one junction end is altered; a read error may explain this. The chain employs TRBV28 and TRBJ1-1; D remains ambiguous. Germline loops: CDR1 MDHEN, CDR2 SYDVKM. The CDR3 spans 13 residues. CDR3 protein: CVSSLAILGESFF. The CDR3 DNA is TGTGTCAGCAGTTTAGCCATACTTGGGGAATCTTTCTTT. The complete variable domain, with remaining parts taken from reference TRBV28 and TRBJ1-1, reads DVKVTQSSRYLVKRTGEKVFLECVQDMDHENMFWYRQDPGLGLRLIYFSYDVKMKEKGDIPEGYSVSREKKERFSLILESASTNQTSMYLCVSSLAILGESFFGQGTRLTVV.

The chain recombines TRBV20-1 with TRBJ2-5; 14 bases agree with TRBD2. Germline loops: CDR1 DFQATT, CDR2 SNEGSKA (reference sequence). CDR3 length equals 17 residues. Trimming removed 1 base from V and 3 bases from J; junction bases left unmatched: 7. The CDR3, as DNA: TGCAGTGCTAGAGGGACTAGCGGGGGGAAAAAGGAAGAGACCCAGTACTTC. It codes for CSARGTSGGKKEETQYF.

This clonotype was seen more than once but under ten times. The J gene is TRBJ2-7, the V gene TRBV7-2; TRBD2 matches 7 bases. In germline, CDR1 is SGHTA, CDR2 FQGNSA. This CDR3 is built from 14 residues. Trimming cost V 0 bases and J 3 bases; bases outside gene matches: 2. This chain's CDR3 is CASSLAGGNYEQYF. The CDR3 region has the DNA TGTGCCAGCAGCTTAGCGGGGGGGAACTACGAGCAGTACTTC.

The count of this clonotype is one. The chain recombines TRBV3-1 with TRBJ2-1, with a possible D match to TRBD1 (6 bases). The CDR3 runs to 12 residues. CDR1 is LGHDT, CDR2 YNNKEL, per germline (reference sequence). Deletions cut 10 bases from V and 5 bases from J, with 12 bases between. The chain's CDR3 is CATQRTDNEQFF. In DNA, the CDR3 is TGTGCCACCCAGCGGACAGACAATGAGCAGTTCTTC.

The V and J genes are TRBV4-3 and TRBJ2-7; D unresolved. The length of the CDR3 is 15 residues. V was clipped by 0 bases and J by 1 base, with 10 bases between them. Germline V gene data show CDR1 as LGHNA and CDR2 as YSLEER. The DNA for the CDR3 is TGCGCCAGCAGCCAAGATTACGTACCTTCCTACGAGCAGTACTTC. It is translated as CASSQDYVPSYEQYF.

This clonotype was picked up a small number of times. J is TRBJ2-7 and V is TRBV27; 9 bases are shared with TRBD1. CDR1 is MNHEY and CDR2 is SMNVEV in the germline V gene (reference sequence). With 5 bases clipped from V and 2 bases from J, the junction kept 7 bases outside the gene matches. The CDR3 contains 15 residues. CDR3 bases: TGTGCCAGCAGTGCACCCGGGACAGGGACCTACGAGCAGTACTTC. Protein: CASSAPGTGTYEQYF.

To note about this clonotype: Given a much more abundant clone one base away, this may be a read error. The V and J genes are TRBV29-1 and TRBJ2-7; TRBD1 might be the D (5 bases). The CDR3 has 15 residues. The germline V and J ends were trimmed by 2 bases and 7 bases, with 21 bases remaining between them. Germline V gene sequence: CDR1 SQVTM, CDR2 ANQGSEA. Written as DNA, the CDR3 is TGCAGCGTTGAACCCCCAGGGAACCAATACAATGAGCAGTACTTC. This codes for CSVEPPGNQYNEQYF.

The rearrangement uses TRBV5-1 and TRBJ2-7; D uncertain. This CDR3 is built from 14 residues. The germline V and J ends were trimmed by 0 bases and 5 bases, with 12 bases remaining between them. The germline gives CDR1 SGHRS, CDR2 YFSETQ. CDR3 sequence: CASSLAGALHEQYF. The CDR3 nucleotides read TGCGCCAGCAGCTTGGCTGGAGCGTTACACGAGCAGTACTTC.

There are a few counts of this clonotype. The J gene is TRBJ2-7, the V gene TRBV7-6; no clear D. There are 14 residues in the CDR3. The germline V and J ends were trimmed by 5 bases and 0 bases, with 11 bases remaining between them. Germline V gene data show CDR1 as SGHVS and CDR2 as FNYEAQ. The CDR3 loop reads CASSPVPLSYEQYF. Written as DNA, the CDR3 is TGTGCCAGCAGCCCTGTGCCCCTCTCCTACGAGCAGTACTTC.

This sequence joins TRBV7-9 and TRBJ1-2; D may be TRBD1 (5 bases). Trimming took off 4 bases at V and 3 bases at J, with 15 bases between the two ends. The CDR3 sequence is 15 residues long. From germline, CDR1 is SEHNR and CDR2 FQNEAQ (reference sequence). The CDR3 loop is CASSSDGAADYGYTF. CDR3 DNA: TGTGCCAGCAGCTCCGACGGGGCGGCAGACTATGGCTACACCTTC.

Only a few counts were recorded for this clonotype. The chain links TRBV27 to TRBJ2-7, with D unclear. V gave up 0 bases and J gave up 2 bases, with 11 bases separating them. This CDR3 is 15 amino acids long. Germline lookup yields CDR1 MNHEY and CDR2 SMNVEV (reference sequence). CDR3 bases: TGTGCCAGCAGTTTATCCAGCGAATCTCCCTACGAGCAGTACTTC. Protein product: CASSLSSESPYEQYF.

This clonotype came up a few times. This sequence joins TRBV5-5 and TRBJ2-3; possibly TRBD1 or TRBD2 for D (5 bases each). Trimming shortened V by 0 bases and J by 6 bases, and 8 bases separated the two germline ends. In germline, CDR1 is SGHKS, CDR2 YYEKEE (reference sequence). This CDR3 is built from 13 residues. The CDR3 reads CASSLGWGDTQYF. The CDR3 nucleotides are TGTGCCAGCAGCTTGGGATGGGGGGATACGCAGTATTTT.

This clonotype was found a few times. V is TRBV30 and J is TRBJ1-2; no clear D gene. The ends were cut back, 1 base at V and 8 bases at J, with 11 bases in the middle. Germline V lookup: CDR1 GTSNPN, CDR2 SVGIG (reference sequence). The CDR3 totals 12 residues. The CDR3 here is CAWSGGLGGYTF. CDR3 nucleotide sequence: TGTGCCTGGAGTGGAGGACTCGGAGGCTACACCTTC.

The chain couples TRBV6-5 to TRBJ2-1; D is unresolved. This CDR3 is 14 amino acids long. Germline CDR1 reads MNHEY; CDR2 reads SVGAGI. The chain's CDR3 is CSSARVGLYNEQFF. DNA of the CDR3: TGTTCCTCCGCCCGGGTGGGTCTCTACAATGAGCAGTTCTTC.

The rearrangement uses TRBV29-1 and TRBJ1-1; D perhaps matches TRBD1 (6 bases). The CDR3 runs 11 residues. In germline, CDR1 is SQVTM, CDR2 ANQGSEA. V lost 7 bases, J lost 4 bases, and 10 bases lay in between. In DNA form, the CDR3 reads TGCAGCGACCGCAGGGGCACTGAAGCTTTCTTT. Protein sequence: CSDRRGTEAFF.

This clonotype was seen a few times. The chain has TRBV29-1 and TRBJ2-1, with D tentatively TRBD2 (5 bases). Germline V gene lookup returns CDR1 SQVTM and CDR2 ANQGSEA. Trimming took off 4 bases at V and 4 bases at J, with 17 bases between the two ends. This CDR3 has 15 residues. The CDR3 spells CSVGKGLTGYNEQFF. CDR3 bases: TGCAGCGTTGGAAAAGGACTGACTGGTTACAATGAGCAGTTCTTC.

This sequence joins TRBV20-1 and TRBJ2-3; 10 nucleotides agree with TRBD2. The CDR3 is 13 amino acids. V trimming: 4 bases; J trimming: 6 bases; junction bases outside the gene matches: 4. Per the germline V gene, CDR1 is DFQATT and CDR2 is SNEGSKA (reference sequence). The CDR3 reads CSATGLAFDTQYF. The CDR3 coding sequence is TGCAGTGCTACGGGACTAGCGTTTGATACGCAGTATTTT.

There are a few counts of this clonotype. The rearrangement uses TRBV11-2 and TRBJ2-3; 8 nucleotides match TRBD2. The germline V gene encodes CDR1 SGHAT and CDR2 FQNNGV. V was pared by 5 bases and J by 3 bases, with 7 bases of the junction left unmatched. The CDR3 has 15 residues. CDR3: CASSKTSAWTDTQYF. The DNA of the CDR3 is TGTGCCAGCAGCAAGACTAGCGCCTGGACAGATACGCAGTATTTT. The full variable domain, rest sourced from reference TRBV11-2 and TRBJ2-3, is EAGVAQSPRYKIIEKRQSVAFWCNPISGHATLYWYQQILGQGPKLLIQFQNNGVVDDSQLPKDRFSAERLKGVDSTLKIQPAKLEDSAVYLCASSKTSAWTDTQYFGPGTRLTVL.

The J gene is TRBJ2-7, the V gene TRBV3-1; D remains ambiguous. Germline V lookup: CDR1 LGHDT, CDR2 YNNKEL (reference sequence). The CDR3 totals 13 residues. The V gene lost 6 bases and the J gene lost 3 bases, with 12 bases spanning the gap. This chain's CDR3 is CASSYRLRYEQYF. Here the CDR3 DNA reads TGTGCCAGCAGTTACAGACTGCGCTACGAGCAGTACTTC.